This T cell receptor (beta chain) is drawn from a study of PD-1 blockade in classical Hodgkin lymphoma. General observations from the study: Nivolumab initiation under 1 year post-ASCT meant exclusion. Newly diagnosed patients reportedly trailed healthy donors in baseline TCR diversity.

Time point: cycle 4 day 1 (C4D1), after 5 to 7 weeks of nivolumab. Every single patient, without exception, relapsed after autologous stem cell transplantation, and brentuximab vedotin exposure varied. Profiled with immunoSEQ multiplex PCR; TCRdb holds only in-frame clones, not every one. The table includes 99,000 or so clones, approximately 89% detected once. The length of the CDR3 is 14 residues. CDR1 is MNHEY, CDR2 SMNVEV, per germline (reference sequence). The ends were cut back, 4 bases at V and 4 bases at J, with 14 bases in the middle. Concerning this clone: The antigen is not known.

The receptor's source is a human donor with classical Hodgkin lymphoma. The sample in question was peripheral blood mononuclear cells (PBMCs), obtained before the fourth cycle of nivolumab. The rearrangement uses TRBV27 and TRBJ2-7; D is unclear. The CDR3 DNA follows: TGTGCCAGCAGTTCGGTGACGGAACTTTACGAGCAGTACTTC. As protein: CASSSVTELYEQYF.